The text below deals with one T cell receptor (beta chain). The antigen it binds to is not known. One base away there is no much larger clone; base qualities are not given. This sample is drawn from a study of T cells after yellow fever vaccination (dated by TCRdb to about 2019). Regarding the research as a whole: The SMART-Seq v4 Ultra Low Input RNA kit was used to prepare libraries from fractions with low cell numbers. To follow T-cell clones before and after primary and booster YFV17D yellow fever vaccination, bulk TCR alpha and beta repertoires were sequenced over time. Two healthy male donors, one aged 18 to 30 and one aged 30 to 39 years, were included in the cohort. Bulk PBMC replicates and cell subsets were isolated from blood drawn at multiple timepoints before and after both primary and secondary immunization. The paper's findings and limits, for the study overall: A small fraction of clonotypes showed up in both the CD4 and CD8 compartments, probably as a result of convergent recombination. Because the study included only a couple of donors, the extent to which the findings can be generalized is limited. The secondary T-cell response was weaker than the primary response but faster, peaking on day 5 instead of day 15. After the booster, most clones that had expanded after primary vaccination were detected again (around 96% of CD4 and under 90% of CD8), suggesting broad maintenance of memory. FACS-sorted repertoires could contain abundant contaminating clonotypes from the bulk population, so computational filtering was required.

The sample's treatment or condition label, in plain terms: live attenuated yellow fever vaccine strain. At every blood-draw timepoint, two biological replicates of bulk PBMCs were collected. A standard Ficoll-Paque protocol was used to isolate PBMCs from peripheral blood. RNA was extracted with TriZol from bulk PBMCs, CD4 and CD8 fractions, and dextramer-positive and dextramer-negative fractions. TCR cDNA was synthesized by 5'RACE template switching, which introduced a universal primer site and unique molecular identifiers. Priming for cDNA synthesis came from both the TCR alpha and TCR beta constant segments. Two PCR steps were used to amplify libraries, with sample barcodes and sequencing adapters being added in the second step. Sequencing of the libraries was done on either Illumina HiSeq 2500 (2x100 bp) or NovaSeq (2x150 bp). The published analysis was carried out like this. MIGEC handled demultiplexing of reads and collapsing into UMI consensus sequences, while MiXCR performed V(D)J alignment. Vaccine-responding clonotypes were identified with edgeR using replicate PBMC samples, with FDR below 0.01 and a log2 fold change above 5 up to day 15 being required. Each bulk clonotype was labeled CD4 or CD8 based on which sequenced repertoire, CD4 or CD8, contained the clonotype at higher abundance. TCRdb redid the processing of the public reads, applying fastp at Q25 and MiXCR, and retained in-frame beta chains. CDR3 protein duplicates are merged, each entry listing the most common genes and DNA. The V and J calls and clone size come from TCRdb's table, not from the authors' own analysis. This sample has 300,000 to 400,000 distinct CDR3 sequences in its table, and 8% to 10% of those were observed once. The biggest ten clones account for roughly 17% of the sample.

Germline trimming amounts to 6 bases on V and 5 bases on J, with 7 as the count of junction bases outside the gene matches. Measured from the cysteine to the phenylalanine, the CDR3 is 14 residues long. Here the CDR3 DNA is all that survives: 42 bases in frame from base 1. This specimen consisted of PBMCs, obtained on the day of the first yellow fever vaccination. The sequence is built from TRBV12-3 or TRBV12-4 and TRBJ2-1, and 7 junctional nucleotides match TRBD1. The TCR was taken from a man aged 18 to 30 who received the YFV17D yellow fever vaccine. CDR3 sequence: CASSYSGTDNEQFF. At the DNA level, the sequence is TGTGCCAGCAGCTATTCCGGGACAGACAATGAGCAGTTCTTC.